This T cell receptor beta chain was observed in a study of identical twins. This clonotype was seen many times. The V and J ends lost 7 bases and 1 base respectively, with 16 bases between them. Per the germline V gene, CDR1 is SQVTM and CDR2 is ANQGSEA. The CDR3 consists of 14 residues. TCRdb fed the 5' RACE reads into MiXCR, producing one record per CDR3 protein. The data show about 490,000 distinct CDR3 sequences, with around 15% seen just once and roughly 0.46% held by the top ten. This sample also appeared in a second study, on yellow fever vaccine responses in identical twins.

The chain is built from TRBV29-1 and TRBJ2-5, with D perhaps TRBD2 (6 bases). This clonotype was obtained from a woman between 18 and 29 years old in good health. Sequences were obtained from CD4+ T cells sorted from blood. This chain's CDR3 is CSAGVGGTQETQYF. CDR3 bases: TGCAGCGCCGGGGTGGGGGGAACCCAAGAGACCCAGTACTTC.